This T cell receptor (beta chain) was identified in a study of graft-versus-host responses after intestinal transplantation. At the level of the study: Isolated intestinal, liver-intestinal, or multivisceral transplants were what recipients had. Recipients uniformly received anti-thymocyte globulin induction, followed by tacrolimus and steroids for two to four years.

As to this clone: Its antigen is not identified.

Generated by immunoSEQ multiplex PCR, the TCRdb table keeps only in-frame clones and is missing some. Among roughly 28,000 clones listed, just under 95% were seen once. Germline CDR1 and CDR2: SGHRS and YFSETQ. There are 14 residues in the CDR3. Trimming shortened V by 2 bases and J by 4 bases, and 10 bases separated the two germline ends. Study observations and caveats: Those patients showing graft-donor T cell macrochimerism displayed high graft-versus-host to host-versus-graft clonal ratios in allografts.

Sequenced here: PBMCs, sampled about 70 days after intestinal transplant. The V call is TRBV5-1, the J call TRBJ2-1; D might be TRBD1 (5 bases). This receptor was taken from a human patient who received an intestinal transplant, so some T cells may come from the graft donor. Written as DNA, the CDR3 is TGCGCCAGCAGCTTCTCAGGGAAATACAATGAGCAGTTCTTC. Protein product: CASSFSGKYNEQFF.